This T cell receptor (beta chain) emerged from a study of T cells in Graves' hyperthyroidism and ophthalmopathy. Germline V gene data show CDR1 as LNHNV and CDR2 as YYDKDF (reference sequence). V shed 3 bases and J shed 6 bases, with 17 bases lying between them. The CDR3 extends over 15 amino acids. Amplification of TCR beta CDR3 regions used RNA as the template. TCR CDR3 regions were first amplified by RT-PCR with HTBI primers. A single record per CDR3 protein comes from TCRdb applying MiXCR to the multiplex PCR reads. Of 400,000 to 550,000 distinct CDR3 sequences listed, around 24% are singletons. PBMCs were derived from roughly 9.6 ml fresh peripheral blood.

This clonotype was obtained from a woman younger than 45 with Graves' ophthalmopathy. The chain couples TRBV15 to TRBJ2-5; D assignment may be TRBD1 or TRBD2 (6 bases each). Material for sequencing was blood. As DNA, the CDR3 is TGTGCCACCAGCAGTGGGGGGCAGTCGCTTCAGACCCAGTACTTC. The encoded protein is CATSSGGQSLQTQYF. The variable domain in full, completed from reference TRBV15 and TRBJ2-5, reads DAMVIQNPRYQVTQFGKPVTLSCSQTLNHNVMYWYQQKSSQAPKLLFHYYDKDFNNEADTPDNFQSRRPNTSFCFLDIRSPGLGDTAMYLCATSSGGQSLQTQYFGPGTRLLVL.